The text below deals with one T cell receptor beta chain. No cognate antigen has been identified for it. Base qualities are not provided; no much larger clone lies one nucleotide away. This record belongs to a study of shared clonotypes between healthy human individuals (TCRdb year 2020). Context from the whole study: Two women and a few men aged 18 to 49 years were included in the cohort. For each donor, CD4 naive and CD4 memory were each given three plates, CD8 naive was given two plates, and CD8 memory was given one plate. Blood TCR repertoires of roughly five healthy adults were deeply sequenced to estimate repertoire size and the extent of clonotype sharing between individuals. To increase sequencing depth and limit assay-specific biases, TCR repertoire library preparation and sequencing were carried out by different laboratories using diverse techniques. Per donor, leukapheresis produced somewhere between about 0.94 and 9.5 billion PBMCs. Overall study outcomes, separate from this receptor: Even with the large sequencing depth, rarefaction of the sorted-subset datasets indicated that sequencing was incomplete. Sampling was limited to blood, and TCR repertoires in tissue likely differ from TCR repertoires in blood. The genetic and exposure-history diversity represented was limited by the small number of donors. Pairwise subsampling led to the expectation that sequencing depth would affect the degree of clonotype sharing among donors. Naive subsets generally had larger estimated clonotype richness than memory subsets did. When a few donors were compared, the shared fraction of clonotypes was about 5.5% for naive CD4, approximately 3.3% for naive CD8, 2.3% for memory CD4, and 0.35% to 0.5% for memory CD8. Compared with non-shared clonotypes, the clonotypes found in all four sorted-subset donors had higher generation probabilities.

Using the deep immunoSEQ assay, multiplex PCR amplified TCR CDR3 regions from genomic DNA. For each cell subset, the extracted genomic DNA was distributed evenly across all wells of several immunoSEQ 96-well plates, and each plate served as one replicate. Each replicate PCR for sorted subsets received around 200 ng genomic DNA, equal to around 32,000 T cell genomes. Purified libraries were quantified with a Qubit 3.0 fluorometer, sized on a Bioanalyzer 2100, and re-quantified with the KAPA Library Quantification kit. Every immunoSEQ 96-well plate was sequenced on a separate single-read 150-cycle Illumina NextSeq 550 flow cell. In the authors' own workflow: Because only junctional sequences without quality scores were contained in the immunoSEQ output, filtering matching that applied to full-length reads could not be performed. Sequences were annotated with PyIR, a Python wrapper for IgBLAST v1.9, and V/J genes and CDR3 were assigned using IMGT germline references. Any read was removed if the V/J assignment was weak (E-value above 1e-6), the CDR3 was missing, or the read contained stop codons, out-of-frame junctions, or ambiguous translated residues. V3J clonotypes were defined by identical inferred V gene, J gene, and CDR3 amino acid sequence. To compute the percentage overlap between repertoires, the number of shared unique clonotypes was divided by the size of the smaller repertoire. Richness of each repertoire was evaluated using RTK rarefaction, the Chao1 estimator, and Recon v2.1 estimates of unobserved clonotypes. OLGA was used to compute generation probabilities for all TCRbeta clonotypes that the gDNA method yielded from several donors. TCRdb carries this immuneACCESS record with in-frame sequences only. Its versions omit some clonotypes, under half of them owing to an unresolved V gene in the studies checked, with the rest unexplained. Clonal size and the V and J genes are those of that table, whereas D and trimming came from the DNA. Present in this sample are about 2 million clones, about 95% of which were seen just once. 1% to 1.3% of the sample goes to the ten largest clones.

CDR1 and CDR2 are drawn from the germline V gene: LGHNA, YSLEER. The CDR3 spans 17 residues, from the cysteine through the phenylalanine. Solely the CDR3 DNA is kept, with 51 bases framed from the first base. Ends trimmed: V by 0 bases, J by 4 bases; bases unmatched to a gene: 9. CD8 naive samples were CD45RO-negative cells positively selected for CCR7, giving a CD45RA+CCR7+ population that excluded TemRA cells. The donors were healthy, HIV-negative adults who had no recently reported acute infections or vaccinations. Every donor was a Caucasian adult living in Nashville, Tennessee, USA. Blood was collected by leukapheresis, and PBMCs were isolated by Ficoll-Histopaque density gradient centrifugation and then cryopreserved in liquid nitrogen vapor phase. Analytical flow cytometry was used to check the purity and quantity of each magnetically sorted T cell population. Each sorted fraction had its genomic DNA isolated and then quantified by UV absorbance on a Nanodrop 2000c.

The sample comprised naive CD8+ T cells sorted from blood. Read against the paper, the sample's cell subset or site label means: CD45RA+CCR7+. This TCR derives from a man in his late teens or twenties in good health. The chain was built from TRBV4-3 and TRBJ2-3, and 8 junctional nucleotides match TRBD1. The DNA sequence reads TGCGCCAGCAGCCAAGATGGGGCAGGGGGCAGCCCAGATACGCAGTATTTT. Its protein is CASSQDGAGGSPDTQYF.